These 19 T cell receptor beta chains were sequenced from one sample in a study of T cells in Graves' hyperthyroidism and ophthalmopathy. RNA transcripts served as the template for amplifying TCR beta CDR3 regions. HTBI primers drove first-round RT-PCR of the TCR CDR3. Each CDR3 protein gets one entry after TCRdb re-called the multiplex PCR reads with MiXCR. The repertoire has about 480,000 distinct CDR3 sequences, about 15% of them found once; the top ten carry roughly 17%. The sample taken for sequencing was blood. The receptors derive from a woman under 30 with Graves' hyperthyroidism.

The table lists this clonotype with a few counts. The rearrangement links TRBV12-3 or TRBV12-4 to TRBJ1-5, with 9 bases that match TRBD1. The junction had 7 bases not matched to a gene; V was cut back by 4 bases and J by 3 bases. This CDR3 spans 16 amino acids. CDR3 loop: CASSYEGQGLNQPQHF. The CDR3 nucleotides read TGTGCCAGCAGTTACGAGGGACAGGGCCTCAATCAGCCCCAGCATTTT.

This clonotype was seen repeatedly, ten times or more. The chain is built from TRBV2 and TRBJ1-5; D may be TRBD1 (5 bases). Germline CDR1 is SNHLY and CDR2 is FYNNEI. The V end was cut by 4 bases, the J end by 9 bases, with 19 bases between. The CDR3 consists of 15 residues. DNA of the CDR3: TGTGCCAGCAGTGGGGCGGGGCAGATCGGGGGGCCCCAGCATTTT. This translates into CASSGAGQIGGPQHF.

This clonotype has a count of ten or more. V usage is TRBV6-2 or TRBV6-3 and J usage is TRBJ2-5; no firm D call. V was cut by 6 bases and J by 5 bases, with 7 bases left in between. The CDR3 contains 11 residues. Germline CDR1 reads MNHEY; CDR2 reads SVGEGT. The CDR3: CASRNGETQYF. CDR3 nucleotides: TGTGCCAGCAGAAACGGGGAGACCCAGTACTTC.

This clonotype was counted ten times or more. V gene TRBV7-9 combines with J gene TRBJ1-2, with 12 bases aligning to TRBD1. Germline V lookup: CDR1 SEHNR, CDR2 FQNEAQ (reference sequence). CDR3 size: 17 residues. Germline trimming cut 5 bases from V and 7 bases from J; bases unmatched to any gene: 14. CDR3 coding DNA: TGTGCCAGCAGCCCTACAACAACGGGACAGGGGGCTAGTGGCTACACCTTC. Translating gives CASSPTTTGQGASGYTF. Full variable domain (missing parts from reference TRBV7-9 and TRBJ1-2): DTGVSQNPRHKITKRGQNVTFRCDPISEHNRLYWYRQTLGQGPEFLTYFQNEAQLEKSRLLSDRFSAERPKGSFSTLEIQRTEQGDSAMYLCASSPTTTGQGASGYTFGSGTRLTVV.

The chain carries TRBV13 and TRBJ1-4; 8 positions agree with TRBD1. After removal of 3 bases from V and 4 bases from J, the junction contained 4 bases not matched to a gene. This CDR3 is built from 15 residues. CDR1 PRHDT and CDR2 FYEKMQ come from the germline V gene (reference sequence). The CDR3 here is CASSFRGPRNEKLFF. Here the CDR3 DNA reads TGTGCCAGCAGCTTCAGGGGGCCCCGTAATGAAAAACTGTTTTTT.

This clonotype was recorded a few times. V gene TRBV5-8 combines with J gene TRBJ2-5; 9 nucleotides match TRBD2. The J segment lost 1 base and the V segment lost 4 bases, leaving 11 bases of the junction unmatched. The CDR3 runs 17 residues. The germline gives CDR1 SGHTS, CDR2 YDEGEE. The CDR3 here is CASSPLGAGGTQETQYF. CDR3 DNA sequence: TGTGCCAGCAGCCCCCTCGGAGCGGGAGGAACCCAAGAGACCCAGTACTTC.

This clonotype appeared many times. J is TRBJ2-5 and V is TRBV7-8; D possibly corresponds to TRBD1 (5 bases). Deletions cut 3 bases from V and 1 base from J, with 12 bases between. This CDR3 spans 15 amino acids. Germline CDR1 reads SGHVS; CDR2 reads FQNEAQ. In nucleotides, the CDR3 is TGTGCCAGCAGCTTGCGCCTAGGGGTCCAAGAGACCCAGTACTTC. It yields the protein CASSLRLGVQETQYF.

This clonotype was recorded at least ten times. CDR3 nucleotide sequence: TGTGCCAGCAGCCCTGGACAGGGGGTTTCACCCCTCCACTTT. This codes for CASSPGQGVSPLHF. The chain employs TRBV12-3 or TRBV12-4 and TRBJ1-6; 10 nucleotides line up with TRBD1. CDR3 length: 14 amino acids. The V gene end was trimmed by 6 bases and the J gene end by 9 bases; junction bases not matched to a gene: 5.

J is TRBJ2-3 and V is TRBV13, with D perhaps given as TRBD1 or TRBD2 (5 bases each). The germline V gene encodes CDR1 PRHDT and CDR2 FYEKMQ (reference sequence). This CDR3 comprises 17 residues. Deletions cut 0 bases from V and 0 bases from J, with 13 bases between. CDR3 residues: CASSLGSLGASTDTQYF. DNA of the CDR3: TGTGCCAGCAGCTTAGGATCCCTCGGGGCTAGCACAGATACGCAGTATTTT.

The chain is built from TRBV12-3 or TRBV12-4 and TRBJ1-1, with no clear D. This CDR3 spans 15 amino acids. Between the trimmed V and J ends, which lost 6 bases and 1 base, there was a span of 15 bases. CDR3 protein: CASSPFGGWNTEAFF. The CDR3 DNA reads TGTGCCAGCAGCCCCTTCGGAGGTTGGAACACTGAAGCTTTCTTT.

The sample holds many counts of this clonotype. The chain uses TRBV6-2 or TRBV6-3 and TRBJ2-7; TRBD2 aligns across 12 bases. The CDR3 is 16 residues long. The germline V gene encodes CDR1 MNHEY and CDR2 SVGEGT. Trimming cost V 0 bases and J 1 base; bases outside gene matches: 1. For the CDR3, the DNA is TGTGCCAGCAGTTACTCGACTAGCGGGGGTTCCTACGAGCAGTACGTC. This sequence encodes CASSYSTSGGSYEQYV.

This clonotype was observed at least ten times. The chain couples TRBV12-5 to TRBJ2-5; D is ambiguous. From germline, CDR1 is LGHNT and CDR2 FRNRAP. This CDR3 contains 12 residues. The V end was cut by 0 bases, the J end by 5 bases, with 4 bases between. The CDR3 here is CASGLVRETQYF. The CDR3 bases are TGTGCTAGTGGTTTGGTCAGGGAGACCCAGTACTTC.

This clonotype was found a few times. The chain carries TRBV20-1 and TRBJ2-5; 11 nucleotides match TRBD2. CDR3 length: 15 amino acids. The V segment lost 5 bases and the J segment 0 bases; nucleotides outside the gene matches: 5. The germline CDR1 and CDR2 sequences are DFQATT and SNEGSKA (reference sequence). CDR3 sequence reads: CSAAGTSGNQETQYF. CDR3 nucleotide sequence: TGCAGTGCTGCCGGGACTAGCGGAAACCAAGAGACCCAGTACTTC.

At least ten counts were recorded for this clonotype. The J gene is TRBJ2-5, the V gene TRBV20-1, with D perhaps TRBD2 (6 bases). CDR3 length: 14 residues. The V end was cut by 1 base, the J end by 5 bases, with 14 bases between. CDR1 is DFQATT and CDR2 is SNEGSKA in the germline V gene (reference sequence). CDR3 protein: CSARGGRLAETQYF. CDR3 in DNA: TGCAGTGCTAGAGGTGGCCGGCTAGCGGAGACCCAGTACTTC.

Many counts were recorded for this clonotype. The chain links TRBV20-1 to TRBJ2-1, with 14 positions matching TRBD2. The CDR3 loop spans 16 amino acids. Trimming cost V 2 bases and J 8 bases; bases outside gene matches: 8. Germline-derived CDR1 and CDR2 are DFQATT and SNEGSKA (reference sequence). DNA for the CDR3: TGCAGTGCTAGATCTTCGACTAGCGGGAGGGGGGATGAGCAGTTCTTC. Its protein product is CSARSSTSGRGDEQFF.

This clonotype was observed many times. V is TRBV20-1 and J is TRBJ2-3; TRBD2 aligns across 10 bases. Germline values: CDR1 DFQATT, CDR2 SNEGSKA (reference sequence). The trim removed 3 bases at V and 5 bases at J, leaving 8 bases unmatched. CDR3 length: 15 residues. This CDR3 is CSASPLAGAGDTQYF. Here the CDR3 DNA reads TGCAGTGCTAGTCCCCTAGCGGGAGCGGGAGATACGCAGTATTTT.

This clonotype appeared a few times. The V gene is TRBV9, the J gene TRBJ2-7, with 7 nucleotides matching TRBD2. Trimming at V came to 0 bases and at J to 3 bases, leaving 9 bases not matched to a gene. The CDR3 totals 16 residues. CDR1 SGDLS and CDR2 YYNGEE come from the germline V gene. DNA of the CDR3: TGTGCCAGCAGCGTAGGGGAGGGGCTAGTCGGCTACGAGCAGTACTTC. Protein product: CASSVGEGLVGYEQYF.

At least ten counts were recorded for this clonotype. The genes are TRBV10-3 and TRBJ2-1; 14 nucleotides agree with TRBD2. CDR3 size: 15 residues. The germline V gene encodes CDR1 ENHRY and CDR2 SYGVKD. J was trimmed by 6 bases and V by 8 bases; bases with no gene match: 6. CDR3 sequence reads: CAILPGLAGVNEQFF. In DNA form, the CDR3 reads TGTGCCATCCTTCCGGGACTAGCGGGAGTCAATGAGCAGTTCTTC.

This clonotype was counted a few times. A much larger clone differs from this one at a single base, so this may be a read error. This chain connects TRBV18 to TRBJ1-1; D gene unclear. Trimming removed 4 bases at V and 6 bases at J, with 9 bases between. The germline CDR1 and CDR2 sequences are KGHSH and LQKENI. This CDR3 comprises 12 residues. The CDR3 DNA sequence: TGTGCCAGCTCACGGGGAGTTTCTGAAGCTTTCTTT. Its protein is CASSRGVSEAFF.